Listed below are T cell receptor beta chains from one sample, sequenced in a study of blood T cells in healthy people across ages. TCRdb processed the 5' RACE reads anew with MiXCR; each CDR3 protein has one entry. The sample holds around 970,000 distinct CDR3 sequences, around 54% seen once. Sequencing input: blood. These receptors all stem from a woman in her sixties or seventies in good health. Both conserved end residues are part of each CDR3. Fields, in order: V gene, J gene, D gene, clone size, CDR3 protein, CDR3 DNA. The D gene is left open where the match is weak. A clone size is listed for some rows: how often the clone was seen (once, few, many), or a class if it is expanded.

TRBV7-9	TRBJ2-2	TRBD2	-	CASSSRRTSGNTGELFF	TGTGCCAGCAGTTCCCGGCGGACTAGCGGGAACACCGGGGAGCTGTTTTTT
TRBV5-1	TRBJ2-3	TRBD2	-	CASSATGTSGATADTQYF	TGCGCCAGCAGCGCCACCGGGACTAGCGGGGCTACCGCAGATACGCAGTATTTT
TRBV28	TRBJ1-1	-	-	CASKLSTEAFF	TGTGCCAGCAAATTAAGTACTGAAGCTTTCTTT
TRBV10-3	TRBJ2-7	TRBD2	once	CAISDGTSRKEQYF	TGTGCCATCAGTGATGGGACTAGTCGTAAAGAGCAGTACTTC
TRBV12-3/TRBV12-4	TRBJ1-2	TRBD1	-	CASKLGTAYGYTF	TGTGCCAGCAAACTGGGGACAGCCTATGGCTACACCTTC
TRBV18	TRBJ1-1	TRBD1	few	CASSASTGYTEAFF	TGTGCCAGCTCAGCGTCGACAGGGTACACTGAAGCTTTCTTT
TRBV15	TRBJ2-5	-	-	CATSSQRETQYF	TGTGCCACCAGCAGTCAAAGAGAGACCCAGTACTTC
TRBV7-9	TRBJ2-7	TRBD1	-	CASGQSGGLGEQYF	TGTGCCAGCGGACAGTCAGGGGGCTTAGGCGAGCAGTACTTC
TRBV24-1	TRBJ2-1	-	-	CATSDLGTNNKQFF	TGTGCCACCAGTGATTTGGGAACCAACAATAAGCAGTTCTTC
TRBV3-1	TRBJ1-2	TRBD1	-	CASSLPGQGDGYTF	TGTGCCAGCAGCCTACCGGGACAGGGCGATGGCTACACCTTC
TRBV4-1	TRBJ2-6	-	-	CASSQGAFSGANVLTF	TGCGCCAGCAGCCAAGGGGCGTTCTCTGGGGCCAACGTCCTGACTTTC
TRBV27	TRBJ2-2	TRBD1	few	CASSPHGQGRTGELFF	TGTGCCAGCAGTCCCCACGGACAGGGGCGGACCGGGGAGCTGTTTTTT
TRBV7-6	TRBJ1-5	-	-	CASSLDTGSNQPQHF	TGTGCCAGCAGTCTGGACACAGGTTCCAATCAGCCCCAGCATTTT
TRBV20-1	TRBJ2-7	-	few	CSALALGYEQYF	TGCAGTGCGCTAGCGCTCGGATACGAGCAGTACTTC
TRBV15	TRBJ1-2	-	few	CATSRQGNYGYTF	TGTGCCACCAGCAGACAGGGCAACTATGGCTACACCTTC
TRBV28	TRBJ1-2	-	few	CASSRGGTWFGGYTF	TGTGCCAGCAGTCGCGGGGGGACCTGGTTCGGGGGCTACACCTTC
TRBV27	TRBJ2-7	TRBD1	-	CASSSQQPGTGFYEQYF	TGTGCCAGCAGTTCCCAACAGCCCGGGACAGGGTTCTACGAGCAGTACTTC
TRBV4-1	TRBJ2-5	TRBD2	few	CASSRLAGDQETQYF	TGCGCCAGCAGCCGCCTAGCGGGGGACCAAGAGACCCAGTACTTC
TRBV28	TRBJ2-7	TRBD1	-	CASSSPRQGNVHEQYF	TGTGCCAGCAGTTCCCCCCGACAGGGCAACGTCCACGAGCAGTACTTC
TRBV6-6	TRBJ2-7	-	-	CASSYGEPRAEQYF	TGTGCCAGCAGTTACGGTGAACCGCGCGCGGAGCAGTACTTC
TRBV4-2	TRBJ2-7	TRBD1	once	CASSPLPGQGALGDEQYF	TGTGCCAGCAGCCCCCTACCGGGACAGGGCGCCCTGGGGGATGAGCAGTACTTC
TRBV29-1	TRBJ2-7	-	-	CSVGLRGYEQYF	TGCAGCGTTGGGCTACGAGGGTACGAGCAGTACTTC
TRBV27	TRBJ1-1	-	-	CASSSSGEAFF	TGTGCCAGCAGTTCGAGTGGGGAAGCTTTCTTT
TRBV7-9	TRBJ2-6	-	-	CASSAGSPGANVLTF	TGTGCCAGCAGCGCGGGAAGTCCTGGGGCCAACGTCCTGACTTTC
TRBV12-3/TRBV12-4	TRBJ2-3	-	-	CASSRSDGATQYF	TGTGCCAGCAGTCGGAGCGATGGAGCTACGCAGTATTTT
TRBV6-2/TRBV6-3	TRBJ2-5	TRBD1	-	CASSPTGGKTQYF	TGTGCCAGCAGTCCCACAGGGGGGAAGACCCAGTACTTC
TRBV12-3/TRBV12-4	TRBJ1-2	-	-	CASSFDTPYGYTF	TGTGCCAGCAGTTTCGACACCCCCTATGGCTACACCTTC
TRBV28	TRBJ1-5	TRBD1	-	CASSLWGNRGSRGQPQHF	TGTGCCAGCAGTTTATGGGGGAACAGGGGGAGTCGGGGTCAGCCCCAGCATTTT
TRBV4-2	TRBJ2-3	TRBD2	-	CASSQEVAGGLQGDTQYF	TGTGCCAGCAGCCAAGAAGTCGCGGGAGGGCTACAGGGAGATACGCAGTATTTT
TRBV19	TRBJ2-1	-	-	CASTWRSGTEQFF	TGTGCCAGTACCTGGAGGAGCGGCACGGAGCAGTTCTTC
TRBV4-3	TRBJ2-7	-	-	CASSQAYYGPYEQYF	TGCGCCAGCAGCCAGGCCTACTATGGACCTTACGAGCAGTACTTC
TRBV21-1	TRBJ2-7	-	few	CASSRGTGVYEQYF	TGTGCCAGCAGCCGTGGGACAGGGGTCTACGAGCAGTACTTC
TRBV29-1	TRBJ2-3	-	-	CSVDWRKESTDTQYF	TGCAGCGTTGATTGGAGGAAGGAGAGCACAGATACGCAGTATTTT
TRBV7-2	TRBJ2-5	TRBD1	-	CASSSPGQGGETQYF	TGTGCCAGCAGCTCCCCGGGACAGGGTGGAGAGACCCAGTACTTC
TRBV14	TRBJ2-1	-	-	CASSLEPNSDEQFF	TGTGCCAGCAGCCTGGAACCGAACAGCGATGAGCAGTTCTTC
TRBV4-2	TRBJ1-2	TRBD1	-	CASSHNRGSEYGYTF	TGTGCCAGCAGCCATAACAGGGGTTCCGAGTATGGCTACACCTTC
TRBV10-2	TRBJ2-4	TRBD2	-	CASSESASGKEQYF	TGCGCCAGCAGTGAGTCGGCTAGCGGGAAGGAGCAGTACTTC
TRBV24-1	TRBJ2-3	TRBD2	once	CAASRAAGGVDTQYF	TGTGCCGCCTCAAGAGCAGCGGGAGGAGTAGATACGCAGTATTTT
TRBV7-8	TRBJ2-7	-	few	CASSPLFAQTYEQYF	TGTGCCAGCAGCCCCCTCTTCGCCCAAACCTACGAGCAGTACTTC
TRBV18	TRBJ2-7	-	-	CASRGAYDPYEQYF	TGTGCCTCCCGGGGGGCATACGACCCCTACGAGCAGTACTTC
TRBV20-1	TRBJ2-7	-	-	CSASDRPSSYEQYF	TGCAGTGCTAGCGACAGGCCGAGCTCCTACGAGCAGTACTTC
TRBV10-3	TRBJ1-2	TRBD1	-	CAIRTGQNYGCTF	TGTGCCATCAGGACGGGACAGAACTATGGCTGCACCTTC
TRBV10-3	TRBJ2-3	-	-	CAIREGRDPDTQYF	TGTGCCATCAGGGAGGGCAGGGACCCAGATACGCAGTATTTT
TRBV28	TRBJ2-7	-	few	CASSLRQSASYEQYF	TGTGCCAGCAGTTTGCGTCAGTCTGCCTCCTACGAGCAGTACTTC
TRBV24-1	TRBJ2-1	TRBD2	-	CATSDANLAGGPEGYNEQFF	TGTGCCACCAGTGACGCAAACCTAGCGGGAGGACCGGAAGGATACAATGAGCAGTTCTTC
TRBV18	TRBJ1-4	-	-	CASSLARDNEKLFF	TGTGCCAGCTCACTGGCCAGGGATAATGAAAAACTGTTTTTT
TRBV19	TRBJ2-6	-	once	CASKGANVLTF	TGTGCCAGTAAGGGGGCCAACGTCCTGACTTTC
TRBV20-1	TRBJ2-7	TRBD1	-	CSARDCCRTGAFYGELSPHEQYF	TGCAGTGCTAGAGATTGTTGCCGGACAGGGGCATTTTACGGGGAATTGAGCCCCCACGAGCAGTACTTC
TRBV28	TRBJ2-1	-	-	CASSPTRGGTDSYNEQFF	TGTGCCAGCAGTCCGACTAGGGGCGGGACTGACTCCTACAATGAGCAGTTCTTC
TRBV5-6	TRBJ2-5	-	-	CASSLEAGRSQVGTQYF	TGTGCCAGCAGCTTGGAGGCCGGACGGAGTCAAGTGGGGACCCAGTACTTC
TRBV6-2/TRBV6-3	TRBJ2-3	TRBD1	few	CASRASGGPDTQYF	TGTGCCAGCAGGGCCTCAGGGGGACCAGATACGCAGTATTTT
TRBV20-1	TRBJ2-7	TRBD1	-	CSATDPGQGTSYEQYF	TGCAGTGCGACTGATCCCGGACAGGGGACGTCCTACGAGCAGTACTTC
TRBV6-2/TRBV6-3	TRBJ1-2	-	-	CASSRQDGYTF	TGTGCCAGCAGCCGACAAGATGGCTACACCTTC
TRBV6-1	TRBJ2-3	TRBD1	-	CASSDGDRPKSTDTQYF	TGTGCCAGCAGTGACGGGGACAGACCGAAAAGCACAGATACGCAGTATTTT
TRBV28	TRBJ2-5	-	-	CASIESPYGETQYF	TGTGCCAGCATAGAGAGCCCCTATGGGGAGACCCAGTACTTC
TRBV5-5	TRBJ2-7	-	few	CASSLQVKAYEQYF	TGTGCCAGCAGCTTACAGGTAAAGGCCTACGAGCAGTACTTC
TRBV29-1	TRBJ2-2	TRBD2	-	CSVGSSGGNTGELFF	TGCAGCGTAGGATCAAGCGGGGGGAACACCGGGGAGCTGTTTTTT
TRBV29-1	TRBJ1-1	-	-	CSVVPKTRSSEAFF	TGCAGCGTTGTCCCCAAGACCAGGAGTTCTGAAGCTTTCTTT